Given below is one T cell receptor (beta chain) in context. Its target is unknown. This record belongs to a study of CD8 T cells in ankylosing spondylitis. CDR3 length: 15 amino acids. Germline V gene lookup returns CDR1 SQVTM and CDR2 ANQGSEA. V trimming: 3 bases; J trimming: 5 bases; junction bases outside the gene matches: 12. Study results and limitations: Enrichment of disease-linked clones was reportedly significant in matched ankylosing spondylitis synovial fluid.

TCRdb analysed the 5' RACE reads with MiXCR anew, one entry per CDR3 protein. Counted here are hundreds of thousands of distinct CDR3 sequences, more than 25% occurring once; the ten biggest clones make up 5% to 7.5%. The rearrangement links TRBV29-1 to TRBJ2-7, with 8 bases fitting TRBD2. The sample comprised blood, either unsorted or a sorted T cell fraction (not recorded which). The source is a male donor with ankylosing spondylitis or in good health (not recorded which). The CDR3 sequence is CSVDTAAGAPHEQYF. Here the CDR3 DNA reads TGCAGCGTTGATACGGCAGCGGGAGCTCCCCACGAGCAGTACTTC.